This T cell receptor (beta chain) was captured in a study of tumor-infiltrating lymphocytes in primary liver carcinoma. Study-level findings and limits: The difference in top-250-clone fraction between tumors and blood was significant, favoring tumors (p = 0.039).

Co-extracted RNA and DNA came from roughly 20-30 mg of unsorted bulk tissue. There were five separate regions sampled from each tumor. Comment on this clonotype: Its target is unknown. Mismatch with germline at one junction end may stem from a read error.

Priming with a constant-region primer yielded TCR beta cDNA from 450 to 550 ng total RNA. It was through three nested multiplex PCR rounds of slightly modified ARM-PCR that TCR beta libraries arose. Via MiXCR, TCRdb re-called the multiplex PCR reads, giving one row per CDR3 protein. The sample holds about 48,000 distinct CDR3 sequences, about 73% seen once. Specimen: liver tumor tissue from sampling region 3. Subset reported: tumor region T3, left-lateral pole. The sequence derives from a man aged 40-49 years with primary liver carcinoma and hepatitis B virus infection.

Here the CDR3 reads CVSGLVRATNTGELFF. DNA of the CDR3: TGTGTCAGCGGTCTCGTTAGGGCCACGAACACCGGGGAGCTGTTTTTT. The rearrangement joins TRBV7-8 to TRBJ2-2; the D gene is possibly TRBD2 (5 bases). This CDR3 is 16 amino acids long. From germline, CDR1 is SGHVS and CDR2 FQNEAQ.